This T cell receptor (beta chain) is drawn from a study of cytotoxic CD8 clonotypes in ibrutinib-treated CLL. Study in general: Average yields of around 230,000 productive templates and around 100,000 productive rearrangements characterized the samples.

With regard to this clone: The antigen is not known.

Some clones are missing from TCRdb's copy, which holds only in-frame ones; the method was immunoSEQ multiplex PCR. The sample carries hundreds of thousands of clones, roughly 70% recorded once. Overall study results and limits: Among the clonotypes, public ones were uncommon and contracted or held stable on treatment.

CDR3 length: 15 amino acids. The chain links TRBV12-2 to TRBJ2-7; the D segment call TRBD1 is taken from the table without a DNA check. TRBV12-2 is assigned pseudogene status. Sequencing was performed on PBMCs, taken after 24 months of ibrutinib treatment. This TCR came from a human donor with chronic lymphocytic leukemia. The CDR3 protein is CASRPVPQGDYEQYF. The CDR3 bases are TGTGCAAGTCGCCCCGTCCCACAGGGGGACTACGAGCAGTACTTC.